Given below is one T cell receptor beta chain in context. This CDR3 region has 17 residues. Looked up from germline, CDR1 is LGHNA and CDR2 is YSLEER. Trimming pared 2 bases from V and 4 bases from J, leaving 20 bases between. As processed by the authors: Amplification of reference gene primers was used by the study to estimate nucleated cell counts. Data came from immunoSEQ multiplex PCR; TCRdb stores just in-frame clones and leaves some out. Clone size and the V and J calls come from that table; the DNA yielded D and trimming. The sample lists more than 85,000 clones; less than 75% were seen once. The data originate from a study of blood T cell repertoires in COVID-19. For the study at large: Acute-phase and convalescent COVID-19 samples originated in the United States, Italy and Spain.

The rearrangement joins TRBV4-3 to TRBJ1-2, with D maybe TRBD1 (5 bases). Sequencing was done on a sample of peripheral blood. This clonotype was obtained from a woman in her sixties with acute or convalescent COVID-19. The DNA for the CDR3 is TGCGCCAGCAGCCAAAGCTCCTCGGGGGGGAACCCCTATGGCTACACCTTC. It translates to CASSQSSSGGNPYGYTF.